The clone carrying this T cell receptor (beta chain) is a singleton in its sample. The sample is drawn from a study of T cell responses to AZD1222 COVID-19 vaccine. The method was immunoSEQ multiplex PCR; TCRdb's version includes in-frame clones alone and lacks a portion of them. This table has tens of thousands of clones, about 85% appearing once. CDR1 and CDR2 (germline): KGHSH, LQKENI. This CDR3 has 17 amino acids. Trimming removed 0 bases at V and 0 bases at J, with 12 bases between. The chain employs TRBV18 and TRBJ2-4; no definite D call. The receptor's source is an adult in good health. The material was peripheral blood, obtained on day 0 of AZD1222 vaccination. The CDR3 region is CASSPPWTELAKNIQYF. CDR3 nucleotides: TGTGCCAGCTCACCACCTTGGACGGAGTTAGCCAAAAACATTCAGTACTTC.